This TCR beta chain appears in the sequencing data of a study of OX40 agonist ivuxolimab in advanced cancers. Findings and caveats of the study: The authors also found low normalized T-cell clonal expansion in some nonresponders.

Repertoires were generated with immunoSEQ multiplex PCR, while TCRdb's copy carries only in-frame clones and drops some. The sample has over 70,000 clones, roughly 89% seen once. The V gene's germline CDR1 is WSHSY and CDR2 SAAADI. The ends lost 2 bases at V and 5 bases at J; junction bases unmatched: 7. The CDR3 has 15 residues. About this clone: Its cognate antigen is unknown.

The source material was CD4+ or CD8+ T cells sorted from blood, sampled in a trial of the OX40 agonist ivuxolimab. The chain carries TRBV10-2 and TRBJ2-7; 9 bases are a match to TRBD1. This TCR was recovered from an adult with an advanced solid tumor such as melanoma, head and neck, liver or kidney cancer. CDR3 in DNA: TGCGCCAGCAGTGAGATTGACAGGGGGAGGGACGAGCAGTACGTC. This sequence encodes CASSEIDRGRDEQYV.